This TCR beta chain was obtained from a study of cytomegalovirus exposure and HLA in healthy donors. Points on this clone: Its antigen is unidentified.

This CDR3 contains 12 residues. CDR1 and CDR2 from the germline V gene are GTSNPN and SVGIG (reference sequence). V lost 2 bases, J lost 3 bases, and 7 bases lay in between. The study's findings and limits: The classifier reportedly diagnosed cytomegalovirus status with high sensitivity and specificity. Some TCR beta chains (about 180 of them) were listed as cytomegalovirus-associated.

Some clones are missing from TCRdb's copy, which holds only in-frame ones; the method was immunoSEQ multiplex PCR. The sample has 120,000 or so clones, around nine tenths seen once. The chain recombines TRBV30 with TRBJ1-2, with D hard to call. The receptor was isolated from a woman aged 18 to 35 in good health and CMV-seronegative. Sequencing was performed on PBMCs. The CDR3 here is CAWSFSDYGYTF. For the CDR3, the DNA is TGTGCCTGGAGTTTTAGCGACTATGGCTACACCTTC. Looking up the rest from reference TRBV30 and TRBJ1-2 gives the full variable domain: SQTIHQWPATLVQPVGSPLSLECTVEGTSNPNLYWYRQAAGRGLQLLFYSVGIGQISSEVPQNLSASRPQDRQFILSSKKLLLSDSGFYLCAWSFSDYGYTFGSGTRLTVV.